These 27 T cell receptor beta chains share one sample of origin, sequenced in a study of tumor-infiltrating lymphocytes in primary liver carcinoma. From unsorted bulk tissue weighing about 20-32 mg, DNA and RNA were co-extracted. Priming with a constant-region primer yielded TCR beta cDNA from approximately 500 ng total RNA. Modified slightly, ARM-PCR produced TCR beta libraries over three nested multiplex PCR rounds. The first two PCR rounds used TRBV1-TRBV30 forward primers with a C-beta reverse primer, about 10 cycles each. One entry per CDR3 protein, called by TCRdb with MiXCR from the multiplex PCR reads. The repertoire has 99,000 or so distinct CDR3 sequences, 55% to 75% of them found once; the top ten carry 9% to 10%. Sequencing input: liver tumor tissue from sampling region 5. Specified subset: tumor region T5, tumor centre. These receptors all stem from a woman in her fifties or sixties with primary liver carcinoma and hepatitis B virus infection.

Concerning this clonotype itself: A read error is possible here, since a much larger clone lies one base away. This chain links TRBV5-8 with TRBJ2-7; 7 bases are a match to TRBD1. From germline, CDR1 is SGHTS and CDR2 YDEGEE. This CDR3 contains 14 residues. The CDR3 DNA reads TGTGTCAGCAGCAGGACAGGTAACTCCTACGAGCAGTACTTC. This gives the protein CVSSRTGNSYEQYF.

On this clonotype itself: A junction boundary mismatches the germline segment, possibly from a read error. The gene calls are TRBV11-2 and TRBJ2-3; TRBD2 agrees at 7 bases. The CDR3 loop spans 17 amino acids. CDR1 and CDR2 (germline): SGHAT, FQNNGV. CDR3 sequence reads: CASNLVGIATSKDTQYF. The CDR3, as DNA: TGTGCCAGCAACTTAGTGGGAATAGCGACTAGCAAAGATACGCAGTATTTT.

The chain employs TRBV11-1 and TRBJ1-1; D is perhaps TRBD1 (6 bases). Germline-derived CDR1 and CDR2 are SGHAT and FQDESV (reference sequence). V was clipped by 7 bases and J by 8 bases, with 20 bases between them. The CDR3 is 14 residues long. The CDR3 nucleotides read TGTGCCAGCAATTTAGGACAAGGACAGAACGAAGCTTTCTTT. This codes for CASNLGQGQNEAFF.

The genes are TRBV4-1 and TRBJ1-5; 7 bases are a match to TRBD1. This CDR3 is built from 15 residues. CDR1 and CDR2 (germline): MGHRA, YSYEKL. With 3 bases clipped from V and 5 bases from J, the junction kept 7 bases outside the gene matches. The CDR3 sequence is CASSQLDRADQPQHF. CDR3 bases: TGCGCCAGCAGCCAGTTAGACAGGGCGGATCAGCCCCAGCATTTT.

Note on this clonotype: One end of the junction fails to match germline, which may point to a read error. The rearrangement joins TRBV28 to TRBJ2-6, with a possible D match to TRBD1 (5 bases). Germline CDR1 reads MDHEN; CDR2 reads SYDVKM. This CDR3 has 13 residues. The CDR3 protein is CASTLYGASVLTF. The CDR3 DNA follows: TGTGCCAGCACCCTATATGGGGCCAGCGTCCTGACTTTC.

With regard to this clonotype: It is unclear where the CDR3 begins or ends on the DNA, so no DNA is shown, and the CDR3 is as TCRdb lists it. CDR3: CASRYVAGGSTDTQYF. The J gene is TRBJ2-3, the V gene TRBV6-4; the table gives TRBD2 as D, unverified against the DNA. Inclusive of both ends, the CDR3 amounts to 16 amino acids. Per germline, CDR1 MRHNA and CDR2 SNTAGT.

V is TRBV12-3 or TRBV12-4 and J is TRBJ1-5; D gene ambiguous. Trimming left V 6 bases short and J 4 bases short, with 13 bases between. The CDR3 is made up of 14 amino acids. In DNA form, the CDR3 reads TGTGCCAGCAGGCCTCACATGGAGAATCAGCCCCAGCATTTT. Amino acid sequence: CASRPHMENQPQHF.

The CDR3 nucleotides are TGCGCCAGCAGCCCCCATAGAATGAACACTGAAGCTTTCTTT. It specifies CASSPHRMNTEAFF. The rearrangement joins TRBV5-1 to TRBJ1-1; D is unresolved. The CDR3 sequence is 14 residues long. The V and J ends lost 4 bases and 0 bases respectively, with 10 bases between them. In germline, CDR1 is SGHRS, CDR2 YFSETQ.

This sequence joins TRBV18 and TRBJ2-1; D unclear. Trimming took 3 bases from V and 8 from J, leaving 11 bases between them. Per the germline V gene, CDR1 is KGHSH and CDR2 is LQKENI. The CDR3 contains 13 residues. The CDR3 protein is CASSPSAIDEQFF. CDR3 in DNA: TGTGCCAGCTCACCCTCCGCTATCGATGAGCAGTTCTTC.

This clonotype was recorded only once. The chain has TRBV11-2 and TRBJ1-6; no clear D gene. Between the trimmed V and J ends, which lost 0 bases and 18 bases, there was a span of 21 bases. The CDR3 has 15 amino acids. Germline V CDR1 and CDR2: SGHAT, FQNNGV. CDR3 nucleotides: TGTGCCAGCAGCTTAGATCGTATGGGAGGATCACCCTACCACTTT. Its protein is CASSLDRMGGSPYHF.

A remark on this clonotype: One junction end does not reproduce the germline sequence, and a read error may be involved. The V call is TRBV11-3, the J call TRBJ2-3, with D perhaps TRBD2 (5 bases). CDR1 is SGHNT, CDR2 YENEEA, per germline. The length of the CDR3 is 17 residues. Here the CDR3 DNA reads TGTGCCAGCAGCTTTGGACTCGGTATCGGCCTCACAGATATGCAGTATTTT. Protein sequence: CASSFGLGIGLTDMQYF.

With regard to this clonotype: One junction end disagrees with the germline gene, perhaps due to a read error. The CDR3 nucleotides read TGTGTCAGCAGTTTTTGGGGGGGTGGCACCGGGGACCTGTTTTTT. Protein product: CVSSFWGGGTGDLFF. The J gene is TRBJ2-2, the V gene TRBV12-3 or TRBV12-4; 7 bases are shared with TRBD2. The CDR3 covers 15 residues.

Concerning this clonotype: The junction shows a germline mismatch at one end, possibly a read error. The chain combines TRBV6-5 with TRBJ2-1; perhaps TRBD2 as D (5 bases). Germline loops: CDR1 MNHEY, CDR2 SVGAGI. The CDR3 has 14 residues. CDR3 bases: TGTGCCAACAGTCCGGGATTCTCTAGGAATGAGAAGTTCTTC. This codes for CANSPGFSRNEKFF.

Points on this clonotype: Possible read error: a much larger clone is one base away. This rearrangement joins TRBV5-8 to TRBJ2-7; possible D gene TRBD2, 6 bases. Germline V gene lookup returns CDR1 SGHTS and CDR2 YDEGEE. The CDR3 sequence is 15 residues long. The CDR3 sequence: CVSSFSTRRGYEQYF. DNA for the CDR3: TGTGTCAGCAGCTTTTCGACTAGACGGGGCTACGAGCAGTACTTC.

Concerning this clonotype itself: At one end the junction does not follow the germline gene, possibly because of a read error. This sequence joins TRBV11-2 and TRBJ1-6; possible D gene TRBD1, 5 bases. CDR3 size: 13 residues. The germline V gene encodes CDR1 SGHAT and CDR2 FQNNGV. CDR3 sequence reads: CTSGLGLNSPLHF. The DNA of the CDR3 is TGTACCAGCGGCTTGGGGCTTAATTCGCCCCTCCACTTT.

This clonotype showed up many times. The CDR3 DNA reads as TGTGCCAGCATCCGATGGGGCAGTGGGTACATTCAGTACTTC. Translating it yields CASIRWGSGYIQYF. The V and J genes are TRBV5-6 and TRBJ2-4; D may be TRBD1 (5 bases). V lost 6 bases and J 8 bases, leaving 18 bases between the germline ends. This CDR3 spans 14 amino acids. The germline CDR1 and CDR2 sequences are SGHDT and YYEEEE.

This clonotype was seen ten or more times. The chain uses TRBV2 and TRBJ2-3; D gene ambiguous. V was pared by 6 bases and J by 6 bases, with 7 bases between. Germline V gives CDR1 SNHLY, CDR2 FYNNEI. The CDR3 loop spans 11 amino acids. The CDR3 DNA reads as TGTGCCAGCAGCTCAACGGATACGCAGTATTTT. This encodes CASSSTDTQYF.

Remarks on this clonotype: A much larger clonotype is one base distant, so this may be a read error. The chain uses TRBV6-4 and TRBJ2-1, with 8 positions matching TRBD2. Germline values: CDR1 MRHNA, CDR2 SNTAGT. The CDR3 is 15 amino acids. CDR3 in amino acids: CASSDRVAGNNEQLF. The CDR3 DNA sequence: TGTGCCAGCAGTGATAGGGTAGCGGGAAACAATGAGCAGTTATTC.

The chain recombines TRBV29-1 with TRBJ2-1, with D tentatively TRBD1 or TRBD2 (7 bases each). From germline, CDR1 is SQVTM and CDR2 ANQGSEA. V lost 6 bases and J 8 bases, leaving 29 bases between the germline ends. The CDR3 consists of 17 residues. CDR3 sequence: CSVTRGLEGGSMDEQFF. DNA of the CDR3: TGCAGCGTCACTAGGGGGCTAGAGGGAGGGTCCATGGATGAGCAGTTCTTC.

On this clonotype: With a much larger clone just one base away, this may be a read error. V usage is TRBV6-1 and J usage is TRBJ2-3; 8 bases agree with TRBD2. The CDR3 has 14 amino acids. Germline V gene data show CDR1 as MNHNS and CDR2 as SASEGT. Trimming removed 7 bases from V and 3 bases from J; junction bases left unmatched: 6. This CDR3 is CASTLERETDTQYF. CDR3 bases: TGTGCCAGCACCCTGGAGCGGGAGACAGATACGCAGTATTTT.

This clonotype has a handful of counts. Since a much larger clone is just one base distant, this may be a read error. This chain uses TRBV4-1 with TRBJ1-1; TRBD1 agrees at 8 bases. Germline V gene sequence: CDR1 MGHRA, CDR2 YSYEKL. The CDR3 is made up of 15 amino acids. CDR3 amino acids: CTSSRTGGTDTEAFF. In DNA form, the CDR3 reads TGCACCAGCAGCCGTACAGGGGGGACGGACACTGAAGCTTTCTTT.

This CDR3 reads CASSRLRETQYF. The CDR3 coding sequence is TGTGCCAGCAGCCGACTTAGGGAGACCCAGTACTTC. The gene calls are TRBV28 and TRBJ2-5; D gene ambiguous. The CDR3 runs to 12 residues. Per germline, CDR1 MDHEN and CDR2 SYDVKM. With 6 bases removed from V and 5 bases from J, the gap between germline ends came to 10 bases.

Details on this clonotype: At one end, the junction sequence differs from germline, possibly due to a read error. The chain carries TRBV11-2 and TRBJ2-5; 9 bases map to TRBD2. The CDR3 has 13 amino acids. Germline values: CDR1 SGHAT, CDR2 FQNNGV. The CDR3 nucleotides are TGTGCTAGCAACACCGGGACTAGCAAGACCCAGTACTTC. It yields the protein CASNTGTSKTQYF. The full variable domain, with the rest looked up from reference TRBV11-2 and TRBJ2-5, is EAGVAQSPRYKIIEKRQSVAFWCNPISGHATLYWYQQILGQGPKLLIQFQNNGVVDDSQLPKDRFSAERLKGVDSTLKIQPAKLEDSAVYLCASNTGTSKTQYFGPGTRLLVL.

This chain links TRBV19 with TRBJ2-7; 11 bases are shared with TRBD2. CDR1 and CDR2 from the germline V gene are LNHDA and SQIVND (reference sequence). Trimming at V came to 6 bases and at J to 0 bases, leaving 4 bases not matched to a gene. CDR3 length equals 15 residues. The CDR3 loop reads CASSRGTSGSYEQYF. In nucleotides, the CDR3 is TGTGCCAGTAGCCGCGGGACTAGCGGCTCCTACGAGCAGTACTTC.

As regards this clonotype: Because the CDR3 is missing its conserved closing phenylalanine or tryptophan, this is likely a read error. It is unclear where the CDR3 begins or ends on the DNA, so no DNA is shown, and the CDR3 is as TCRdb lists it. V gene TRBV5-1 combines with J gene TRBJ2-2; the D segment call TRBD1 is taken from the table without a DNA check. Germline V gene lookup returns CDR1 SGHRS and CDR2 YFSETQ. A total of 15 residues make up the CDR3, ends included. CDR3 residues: CASSVTGGAGGEMFS.

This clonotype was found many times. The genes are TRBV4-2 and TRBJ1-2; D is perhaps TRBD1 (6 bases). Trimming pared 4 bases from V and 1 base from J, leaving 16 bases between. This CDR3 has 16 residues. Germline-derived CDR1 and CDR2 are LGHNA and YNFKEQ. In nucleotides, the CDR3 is TGTGCCAGCAGCCTTACTGCGGGGGCTGATAACTATGGCTACACCTTC. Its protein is CASSLTAGADNYGYTF.

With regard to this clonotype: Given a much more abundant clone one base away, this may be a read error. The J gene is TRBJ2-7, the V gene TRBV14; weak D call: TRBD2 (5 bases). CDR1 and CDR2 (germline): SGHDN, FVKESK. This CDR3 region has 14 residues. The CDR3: CASSRMGSSYERYF. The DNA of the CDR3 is TGTGCCAGCAGCCGGATGGGGAGCTCCTACGAGCGGTACTTC.